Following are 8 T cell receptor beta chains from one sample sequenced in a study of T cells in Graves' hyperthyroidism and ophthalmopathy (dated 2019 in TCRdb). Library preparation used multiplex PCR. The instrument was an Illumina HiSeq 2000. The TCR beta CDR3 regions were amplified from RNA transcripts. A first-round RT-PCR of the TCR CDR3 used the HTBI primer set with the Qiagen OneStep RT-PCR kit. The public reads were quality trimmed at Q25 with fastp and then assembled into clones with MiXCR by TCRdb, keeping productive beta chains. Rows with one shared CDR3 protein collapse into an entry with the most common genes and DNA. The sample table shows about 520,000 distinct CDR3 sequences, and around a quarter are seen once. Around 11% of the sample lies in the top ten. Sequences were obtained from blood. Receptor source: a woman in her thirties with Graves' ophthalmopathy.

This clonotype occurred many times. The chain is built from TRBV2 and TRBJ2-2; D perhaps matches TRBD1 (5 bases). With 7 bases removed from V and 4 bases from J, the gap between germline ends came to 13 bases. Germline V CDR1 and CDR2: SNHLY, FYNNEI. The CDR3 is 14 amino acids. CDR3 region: CASNPQVTTGELFF. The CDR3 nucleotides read TGTGCCAGCAATCCACAGGTAACCACCGGGGAGCTGTTTTTT.

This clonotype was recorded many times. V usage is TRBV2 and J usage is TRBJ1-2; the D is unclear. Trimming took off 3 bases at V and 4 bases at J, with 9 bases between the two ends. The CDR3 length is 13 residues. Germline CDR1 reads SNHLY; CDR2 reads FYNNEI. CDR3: CASSEPGSYGYTF. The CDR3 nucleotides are TGTGCCAGCAGTGAGCCGGGCTCCTATGGCTACACCTTC.

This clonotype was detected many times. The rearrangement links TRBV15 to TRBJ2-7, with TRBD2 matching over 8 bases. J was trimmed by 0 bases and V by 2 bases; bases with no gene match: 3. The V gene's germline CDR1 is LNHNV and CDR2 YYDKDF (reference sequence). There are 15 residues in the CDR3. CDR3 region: CATSRPGLGSYEQYF. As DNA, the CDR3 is TGTGCCACCAGCAGACCGGGACTAGGCTCCTACGAGCAGTACTTC.

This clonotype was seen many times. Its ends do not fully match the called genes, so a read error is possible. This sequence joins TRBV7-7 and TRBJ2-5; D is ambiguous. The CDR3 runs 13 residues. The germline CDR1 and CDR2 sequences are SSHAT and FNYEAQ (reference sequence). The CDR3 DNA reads TGTGCTAGCAGCTTGGACCTGCGGGAGACCCAGTACTTC. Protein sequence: CASSLDLRETQYF.

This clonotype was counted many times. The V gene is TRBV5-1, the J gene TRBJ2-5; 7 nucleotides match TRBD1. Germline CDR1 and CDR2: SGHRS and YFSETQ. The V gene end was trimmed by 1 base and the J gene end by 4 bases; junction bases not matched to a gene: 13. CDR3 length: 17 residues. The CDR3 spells CASSLFPEGAVTETQYF. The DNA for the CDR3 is TGCGCCAGCAGCTTGTTCCCCGAGGGGGCGGTGACAGAGACCCAGTACTTC.

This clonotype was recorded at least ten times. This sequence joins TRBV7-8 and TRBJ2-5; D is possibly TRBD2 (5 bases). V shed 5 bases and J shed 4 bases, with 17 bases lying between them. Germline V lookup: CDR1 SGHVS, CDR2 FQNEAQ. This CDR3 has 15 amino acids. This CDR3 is CASSTLTGMVETQYF. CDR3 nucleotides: TGTGCCAGCAGCACACTTACGGGGATGGTAGAGACCCAGTACTTC.

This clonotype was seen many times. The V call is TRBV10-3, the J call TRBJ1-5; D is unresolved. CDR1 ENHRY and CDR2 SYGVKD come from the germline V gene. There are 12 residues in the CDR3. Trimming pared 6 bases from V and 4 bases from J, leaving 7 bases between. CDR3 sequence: CAISDMNQPQHF. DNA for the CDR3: TGTGCCATCAGCGACATGAATCAGCCCCAGCATTTT.

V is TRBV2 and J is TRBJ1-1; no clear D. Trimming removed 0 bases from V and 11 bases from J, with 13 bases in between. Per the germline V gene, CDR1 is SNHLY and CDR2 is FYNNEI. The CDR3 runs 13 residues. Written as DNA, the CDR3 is TGTGCCAGCAGTGAAGCCCCTGGGAGGGAGGCTTTCTTT. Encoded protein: CASSEAPGREAFF.